These 22 T cell receptor beta chains were sequenced from one sample in a study of blood T cell repertoires in COVID-19. Produced via immunoSEQ multiplex PCR; TCRdb's table is partial and in-frame only. The repertoire consists of just under 85,000 clones, with roughly 86% occurring once and the leading ten covering approximately 8.1%. The source material was peripheral blood. The receptor set was obtained from a man older than 75 with active or convalescent COVID-19.

The rearrangement joins TRBV6-5 to TRBJ1-1; 10 bases are a match to TRBD1. The J segment lost 1 base and the V segment lost 10 bases, leaving 6 bases of the junction unmatched. The length of the CDR3 is 14 residues. CDR1 is MNHEY and CDR2 is SVGAGI in the germline V gene. CDR3 loop: CATRDRGTNTEAFF. DNA of the CDR3: TGTGCCACCCGGGACAGGGGAACGAACACTGAAGCTTTCTTT.

The V call is TRBV6-5, the J call TRBJ1-3; D may be TRBD1 (6 bases). Germline V gene data show CDR1 as MNHEY and CDR2 as SVGAGI. The CDR3 consists of 14 residues. Trimming took off 7 bases at V and 2 bases at J, with 12 bases between the two ends. The CDR3 DNA is TGTGCCAGCAACGACGGGGGGCCTGGAAACACCATATATTTT. Protein sequence: CASNDGGPGNTIYF.

DNA of the CDR3: TGTGCCAGCAGCCCCGGGGGGGGCAATGAGCAGTTCTTC. Protein: CASSPGGGNEQFF. V gene TRBV7-9 combines with J gene TRBJ2-1; 8 positions match TRBD2. After removal of 5 bases from V and 6 bases from J, the junction contained 3 bases not matched to a gene. CDR1 is SEHNR, CDR2 FQNEAQ, per germline (reference sequence). The CDR3 totals 13 residues.

V and J are TRBV19 and TRBJ1-5; D possibly corresponds to TRBD1 (6 bases). The CDR3 loop spans 13 amino acids. V was pared by 8 bases and J by 5 bases, with 13 bases between. Germline CDR1 LNHDA, CDR2 SQIVND (reference sequence). CDR3 protein: CASAGQPDQPQHF. In DNA, the CDR3 is TGTGCCAGTGCCGGACAGCCCGATCAGCCCCAGCATTTT. Full variable domain (rest looked up from reference TRBV19 and TRBJ1-5): DGGITQSPKYLFRKEGQNVTLSCEQNLNHDAMYWYRQDPGQGLRLIYYSQIVNDFQKGDIAEGYSVSREKKESFPLTVTSAQKNPTAFYLCASAGQPDQPQHFGDGTRLSIL.

The rearrangement joins TRBV4-1 to TRBJ1-2, with TRBD1 matching 9 bases. The V and J ends lost 3 bases and 3 bases, in that order; junction bases with no gene match: 5. CDR1 is MGHRA, CDR2 YSYEKL, per germline. The CDR3 is 15 amino acids. The CDR3 protein is CASSHPGQGDYGYTF. DNA of the CDR3: TGCGCCAGCAGCCACCCGGGACAGGGTGACTATGGCTACACCTTC.

In nucleotides, the CDR3 is TGCGCCAGCAGCTTGCCTAGCGGGAGTAGCGGAAACATTCAGTACTTC. This codes for CASSLPSGSSGNIQYF. The genes are TRBV5-1 and TRBJ2-4; 10 positions match TRBD2. The CDR3 contains 16 residues. The J segment lost 6 bases and the V segment lost 1 base, leaving 7 bases of the junction unmatched. Looked up from germline, CDR1 is SGHRS and CDR2 is YFSETQ.

CDR3 DNA: TGTGCCAGCAGCTTAAATAGCGGGAGTCTCGGGGAGCTGTTTTTT. Protein: CASSLNSGSLGELFF. This sequence joins TRBV7-3 and TRBJ2-2, with 9 bases identical to TRBD2. Trimming at V came to 1 base and at J to 7 bases, leaving 4 bases not matched to a gene. The CDR3 length is 15 residues. CDR1 and CDR2 from the germline V gene are SGHTA and FQGTGA.

The chain joins TRBV7-2 to TRBJ1-1; D is undetermined. Germline CDR1 is SGHTA and CDR2 is FQGNSA. Trimming took off 5 bases at V and 0 bases at J, with 7 bases between the two ends. The CDR3 consists of 13 residues. CDR3 amino acids: CASSPTLNTEAFF. The CDR3 nucleotides read TGTGCCAGCAGCCCCACATTGAACACTGAAGCTTTCTTT.

The V gene is TRBV5-1, the J gene TRBJ1-1; TRBD1 is a possible D gene (6 bases). V lost 4 bases and J 0 bases, leaving 13 bases between the germline ends. CDR3 length equals 15 residues. The V gene's germline CDR1 is SGHRS and CDR2 YFSETQ. CDR3 amino acids: CASSREQGVNTEAFF. The DNA of the CDR3 is TGCGCCAGCAGCCGCGAACAGGGAGTGAACACTGAAGCTTTCTTT.

This rearrangement joins TRBV10-3 to TRBJ2-1, with 7 bases lining up with TRBD2. V lost 10 bases to trimming and J lost 4 bases; unmatched junction nucleotides: 7. Per the germline V gene, CDR1 is ENHRY and CDR2 is SYGVKD. The CDR3 totals 13 residues. The CDR3 nucleotides read TGTGCCAGTGGCGGGGGATCGTACAATGAGCAGTTCTTC. Translation gives CASGGGSYNEQFF.

V usage is TRBV19 and J usage is TRBJ2-1, with 9 bases fitting TRBD2. V lost 6 bases and J lost 4; bases outside the gene matches: 7. CDR1 and CDR2 from the germline V gene are LNHDA and SQIVND (reference sequence). The CDR3 is 15 amino acids. This chain's CDR3 is CASSPSGDNYNEQFF. As DNA, the CDR3 is TGTGCCAGTAGCCCTAGCGGGGATAATTACAATGAGCAGTTCTTC.

The gene calls are TRBV28 and TRBJ2-2; 7 nucleotides align to TRBD1. The CDR3 is made up of 13 amino acids. Unmatched junction bases numbered 10, after V lost 11 bases and J lost 7 bases. Per germline, CDR1 MDHEN and CDR2 SYDVKM. CDR3: CALRQGGFGELFF. The CDR3 nucleotides read TGTGCCCTTCGACAGGGTGGGTTCGGGGAGCTGTTTTTT.

The chain is built from TRBV7-9 and TRBJ1-2; D remains ambiguous. This CDR3 is 12 amino acids long. Deletions cut 5 bases from V and 5 bases from J, with 9 bases between. In germline, CDR1 is SEHNR, CDR2 FQNEAQ (reference sequence). DNA for the CDR3: TGTGCCAGCAGCACCGACTATTATGGCTACACCTTC. Translated: CASSTDYYGYTF.

This rearrangement joins TRBV19 to TRBJ1-1; 8 bases align to TRBD1. CDR3 size: 14 residues. The V segment lost 3 bases and the J segment 4 bases; nucleotides outside the gene matches: 4. The V gene's germline CDR1 is LNHDA and CDR2 SQIVND (reference sequence). DNA of the CDR3: TGTGCCAGTAGTATTCGACAGGGGCTCACTGAAGCTTTCTTT. This translates into CASSIRQGLTEAFF.

The rearrangement joins TRBV5-1 to TRBJ1-5, with unresolved D. The germline V gene has CDR1 SGHRS and CDR2 YFSETQ. The CDR3 consists of 13 residues. Trimming left V 4 bases short and J 7 bases short, with 12 bases between. The DNA of the CDR3 is TGCGCCAGCAGCATTGGTGCGGAACAGCCCCAGCATTTT. Its protein product is CASSIGAEQPQHF.

V and J are TRBV18 and TRBJ1-3, with D possibly being TRBD1 (5 bases). Trimming stripped 3 bases from V and 0 bases from J, with 12 bases between. Germline loops: CDR1 KGHSH, CDR2 LQKENI. The CDR3 has 16 residues. The CDR3 DNA follows: TGTGCCAGCTCACCGTCCACCGGGGGCTCTGGAAACACCATATATTTT. Translation gives CASSPSTGGSGNTIYF.

The chain recombines TRBV5-1 with TRBJ2-3; 12 bases agree with TRBD2. The J segment lost 3 bases and the V segment lost 4 bases, leaving 9 bases of the junction unmatched. The CDR3 extends over 17 amino acids. Germline V gene lookup returns CDR1 SGHRS and CDR2 YFSETQ. In nucleotides, the CDR3 is TGCGCCAGCAGCCCCGGTCGGACTAGCGGGGCTACAGATACGCAGTATTTT. It yields the protein CASSPGRTSGATDTQYF.

The genes are TRBV7-9 and TRBJ1-1; D is possibly TRBD1 (6 bases). The CDR3 is 17 amino acids. V lost 2 bases to trimming and J lost 2 bases, with 18 bases between them. The germline CDR1 and CDR2 sequences are SEHNR and FQNEAQ (reference sequence). CDR3 nucleotide sequence: TGTGCCAGCAGCTTAAATGTCGGAACAGGGAGTAACACTGAAGCTTTCTTT. Translating gives CASSLNVGTGSNTEAFF.

The V and J genes are TRBV6-4 and TRBJ1-5; no clear D. The CDR3 spans 13 residues. V lost 5 bases to trimming and J lost 0 bases, with 5 bases between them. Germline CDR1 reads MRHNA; CDR2 reads SNTAGT. CDR3 nucleotides: TGTGCCAGCAGTCACGGTAGCAATCAGCCCCAGCATTTT. Its protein product is CASSHGSNQPQHF.

V usage is TRBV18 and J usage is TRBJ1-1; TRBD1 might be the D (6 bases). The V end was cut by 10 bases, the J end by 0 bases, with 21 bases between. Germline V gene data show CDR1 as KGHSH and CDR2 as LQKENI. The CDR3 extends over 16 amino acids. The CDR3 region has the DNA TGTGCCACCGTAAACTCTAAACGGACAGTGAACACTGAAGCTTTCTTT. Translated, it gives CATVNSKRTVNTEAFF. The variable domain in full, completed from reference TRBV18 and TRBJ1-1, reads NAGVMQNPRHLVRRRGQEARLRCSPMKGHSHVYWYRQLPEEGLKFMVYLQKENIIDESGMPKERFSAEFPKEGPSILRIQQVVRGDSAAYFCATVNSKRTVNTEAFFGQGTRLTVV.

The chain combines TRBV4-1 with TRBJ1-4, with D uncertain. V lost 1 base and J lost 1, with 7 bases in between. The CDR3 is 15 amino acids. Germline V gene data show CDR1 as MGHRA and CDR2 as YSYEKL. CDR3 sequence reads: CASSQVSRTNEKLFF. CDR3 in DNA: TGCGCCAGCAGCCAAGTTTCCAGAACTAATGAAAAACTGTTTTTT.

This clone was observed a few times. The V call is TRBV18, the J call TRBJ1-1; D may be TRBD1 (5 bases). This CDR3 is 14 amino acids long. Germline values: CDR1 KGHSH, CDR2 LQKENI. V lost 8 bases, J lost 5 bases, and 18 bases lay in between. CDR3 protein: CASARDSRWTEAFF. As DNA, the CDR3 is TGTGCCAGCGCAAGGGACTCCCGGTGGACTGAAGCTTTCTTT.